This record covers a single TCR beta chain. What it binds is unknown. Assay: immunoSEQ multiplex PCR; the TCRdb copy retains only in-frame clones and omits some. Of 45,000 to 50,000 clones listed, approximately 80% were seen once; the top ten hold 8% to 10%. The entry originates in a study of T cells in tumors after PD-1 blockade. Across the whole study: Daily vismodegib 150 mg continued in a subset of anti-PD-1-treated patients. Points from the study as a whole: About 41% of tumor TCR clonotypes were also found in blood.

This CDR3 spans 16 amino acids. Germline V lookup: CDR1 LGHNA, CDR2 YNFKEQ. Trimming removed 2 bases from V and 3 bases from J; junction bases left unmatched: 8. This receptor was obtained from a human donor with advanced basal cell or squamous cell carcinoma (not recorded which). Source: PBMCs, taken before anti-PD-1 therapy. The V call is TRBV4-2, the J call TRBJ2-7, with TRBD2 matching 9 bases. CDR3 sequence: CASSQFSGGENYEQYF. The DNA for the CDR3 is TGTGCCAGCAGCCAATTTAGCGGGGGAGAAAACTACGAGCAGTACTTC.